What follows are 9 T cell receptor beta chains derived from one specimen sequenced in a study of regulatory T cells in long-lasting Graves disease. The time point: persistent/refractory GD, antithyroid drugs over 5 years with positive TRAb. From RNA extracted from PBMCs, the TCR library was made. For TCR beta, libraries came from iRepertoire HTBI primers and Arm-PCR of CDR3 regions. TCRdb recomputed calls from the multiplex PCR reads with MiXCR, one row per CDR3 protein. The sample lists 350,000 to 450,000 distinct CDR3 sequences; 21% were seen once. Specimen: peripheral blood mononuclear cells (PBMCs), collected when the disease was refractory, from a patient treated with antithyroid drugs. The source of these receptors is a female donor with Graves disease.

J is TRBJ2-1 and V is TRBV12-5; perhaps D is TRBD1 or TRBD2 (5 bases each). CDR3 length: 13 amino acids. Between the trimmed V and J ends, which lost 6 bases and 5 bases, there was a span of 11 bases. Germline-derived CDR1 and CDR2 are LGHNT and FRNRAP. The CDR3 sequence is CASGWDVNNEQFF. In nucleotides, the CDR3 is TGTGCTAGTGGCTGGGACGTAAACAATGAGCAGTTCTTC.

This clonotype was detected ten times or more. The rearrangement links TRBV15 to TRBJ2-5; D possibly matches TRBD1 or TRBD2 (6 bases each). The CDR3 has 15 amino acids. The ends were cut back, 4 bases at V and 4 bases at J, with 16 bases in the middle. The V gene's germline CDR1 is LNHNV and CDR2 YYDKDF (reference sequence). The CDR3: CATSTGGEGGETQYF. The CDR3 DNA reads TGTGCCACCAGCACCGGAGGCGAGGGGGGAGAGACCCAGTACTTC.

The chain links TRBV29-1 to TRBJ2-1, with D perhaps matching TRBD1 or TRBD2 (5 bases each). The CDR3 contains 17 residues. V dropped 4 bases and J dropped 5 bases, with 24 bases sitting between them. The germline V gene has CDR1 SQVTM and CDR2 ANQGSEA. Here the CDR3 DNA reads TGCAGCGTTGGTTTAGTACCGGGACCCATGGCTAACAATGAGCAGTTCTTC. It encodes CSVGLVPGPMANNEQFF.

This clonotype was observed many times. The CDR3 region is CSARTDTLAFF. The CDR3 DNA reads TGCAGTGCTAGAACGGACACCCTTGCTTTCTTT. The V and J genes are TRBV20-1 and TRBJ1-1, with D maybe TRBD1 (5 bases). V was cut by 2 bases and J by 11 bases, with 12 bases left in between. This CDR3 is 11 amino acids long. From germline, CDR1 is DFQATT and CDR2 SNEGSKA (reference sequence).

This clonotype was detected ten times or more. The rearrangement joins TRBV7-9 to TRBJ2-5, with unresolved D. Trimming stripped 2 bases from V and 2 bases from J, with 9 bases between. CDR1 and CDR2 from the germline V gene are SEHNR and FQNEAQ (reference sequence). CDR3 length: 14 residues. DNA for the CDR3: TGTGCCAGCAGCTTACCGGTCGGTCAAGAGACCCAGTACTTC. Translating it yields CASSLPVGQETQYF. The whole variable domain, filled in from reference TRBV7-9 and TRBJ2-5, reads DTGVSQNPRHKITKRGQNVTFRCDPISEHNRLYWYRQTLGQGPEFLTYFQNEAQLEKSRLLSDRFSAERPKGSFSTLEIQRTEQGDSAMYLCASSLPVGQETQYFGPGTRLLVL.

A single count supports this clonotype. The rearrangement uses TRBV28 and TRBJ2-5; 12 bases are shared with TRBD1. Germline V gene lookup returns CDR1 MDHEN and CDR2 SYDVKM. The CDR3 extends over 15 amino acids. V lost 4 bases, J lost 5 bases, and 5 bases stayed unmatched. CDR3: CASSSGQGALETQYF. In nucleotides, the CDR3 is TGTGCCAGCAGTTCGGGACAGGGGGCTCTCGAGACCCAGTACTTC.

The chain links TRBV20-1 to TRBJ1-1; D uncertain. The CDR3 length is 17 residues. V lost 0 bases and J 1 base, leaving 18 bases between the germline ends. Per germline, CDR1 DFQATT and CDR2 SNEGSKA (reference sequence). As DNA, the CDR3 is TGCAGTGCTAGAGATTCGGCCAGGAGACGAGCGAACACTGAAGCTTTCTTT. It specifies CSARDSARRRANTEAFF.

At least ten counts were recorded for this clonotype. The V call is TRBV6-2 or TRBV6-3, the J call TRBJ2-7; 8 bases align to TRBD1. In germline, CDR1 is MNHEY, CDR2 SVGEGT. With 2 bases clipped from V and 3 bases from J, the junction kept 3 bases outside the gene matches. This CDR3 is built from 14 residues. CDR3 residues: CASSYGTGNYEQYF. CDR3 coding DNA: TGTGCCAGCAGTTACGGGACAGGAAACTACGAGCAGTACTTC.

In this sample, this clonotype turned up many times. The chain uses TRBV28 and TRBJ2-7; no reliable D call. Per the germline V gene, CDR1 is MDHEN and CDR2 is SYDVKM. This CDR3 has 13 amino acids. V gave up 5 bases and J gave up 2 bases, with 10 bases separating them. Here the CDR3 DNA reads TGTGCCAGCAGTGTAAACTGGGCCTACGAGCAGTACTTC. Translating gives CASSVNWAYEQYF.